This T cell receptor beta chain stems from a study of cytomegalovirus exposure and HLA in healthy donors. Study-wide findings and caveats: As was reported, the classifier diagnosed cytomegalovirus status with high specificity and sensitivity.

The PCR ran on 60 Vbeta and 13 Jbeta primers. Generated by immunoSEQ multiplex PCR, the TCRdb table keeps only in-frame clones and is missing some. The data contain some 170,000 clones, more than 80% of them singletons. Trimming took 1 base from V and 1 from J, leaving 10 bases between them. This CDR3 comprises 15 residues. From germline, CDR1 is KGHSH and CDR2 LQKENI. For this clone: The antigen is not known.

The TCR originated in a woman between 18 and 29 years old in good health and CMV-seronegative. This rearrangement joins TRBV18 to TRBJ2-5; D is unclear. Sequenced: PBMCs. The CDR3, as DNA: TGTGCCAGCTCACCACAACATGCAACCCAAGAGACCCAGTACTTC. Protein sequence: CASSPQHATQETQYF.